Listed here are 5 T cell receptor beta chains from one sample, sequenced in a study of shared clonotypes between healthy human individuals (dated by TCRdb to about 2020). For the CD8 naive samples, CD45RO-negative cells were positively selected for CCR7, yielding a CD45RA+CCR7+ population from which TemRA cells were excluded. The library was prepared using the immunoSEQ multiplex PCR assay. The source is immuneACCESS, and TCRdb retained only in-frame sequences with V and J called. Part of the clones is not carried over; for the studies checked, unresolved V genes explain less than half of this, and the remainder is unexplained. This sample lists hundreds of thousands of clones; approximately 96% were detected once. The ten biggest clones cover around 0.25% of the sample. Sequencing was carried out using naive CD8+ T cells sorted from blood. In the paper's terms, the cell subset or site label means: CD45RA+CCR7+. These receptors were obtained from a man aged 25-45 years in good health.

The V and J genes are TRBV10-2 and TRBJ2-2, with D possibly TRBD1 on 5 matching bases. CDR1 is WSHSY and CDR2 is SAAADI in the germline V gene. Trimming removed 7 bases from V and 6 bases from J, with 6 bases in between. The CDR3 totals 11 residues. The CDR3 loop reads CASTGPGELFF. The CDR3 coding sequence is TGCGCCAGCACAGGGCCCGGGGAGCTGTTTTTT.

The rearrangement uses TRBV29-1 and TRBJ2-1, with D unresolved. Germline V gives CDR1 SQVTM, CDR2 ANQGSEA. Trimming removed 0 bases from V and 0 bases from J, with 9 bases in between. There are 15 residues in the CDR3. CDR3 region: CSVEDLESSYNEQFF. DNA of the CDR3: TGCAGCGTTGAAGATCTGGAAAGCTCCTACAATGAGCAGTTCTTC.

With respect to this clone: Additional DNA sequences in this sample encode the identical CDR3. The gene calls are TRBV29-1 and TRBJ2-1; D gene unclear. Trimming shortened V by 3 bases and J by 1 base, and 4 bases separated the two germline ends. The CDR3 has 12 residues. In germline, CDR1 is SQVTM, CDR2 ANQGSEA. CDR3: CSVEDSYNEQFF. CDR3 coding DNA: TGCAGCGTTGAGGATTCCTACAATGAGCAGTTCTTC.

CDR3 in amino acids: CASRHPARSSYEQYF. The CDR3, as DNA: TGTGCCAGCAGACACCCGGCGCGGAGCTCCTACGAGCAGTACTTC. This chain joins TRBV11-2 and TRBJ2-7; D is uncertain. V lost 6 bases to trimming and J lost 0 bases, with 15 bases between them. The germline V gene encodes CDR1 SGHAT and CDR2 FQNNGV. This CDR3 is 15 amino acids long.

The rearrangement joins TRBV7-9 to TRBJ1-3; tentatively, D is TRBD1 (5 bases). Germline lookup yields CDR1 SEHNR and CDR2 FQNEAQ (reference sequence). The CDR3 contains 15 residues. V was trimmed by 0 bases and J by 3 bases, leaving 9 bases between them. The CDR3 DNA follows: TGTGCCAGCAGCTTAGCCAGGGCGAGTGGAAACACCATATATTTT. Translated, it gives CASSLARASGNTIYF.